The 28 T cell receptor beta chains below were found in one sample sequenced in a study of T cell responses to AZD1222 COVID-19 vaccine (dated by TCRdb to the early 2020s). The library came from the immunoSEQ multiplex PCR assay. TCRdb provides this immuneACCESS table in a form limited to in-frame rearrangements. Some clones are lacking; in checked studies, under half of them reflect an unresolved V gene, and why the rest are absent is not known. The sample table records under 60,000 clones; roughly four fifths of these occur just once. The ten biggest clones cover 10% of the sample. Sample time point, as interpreted from the label and publication: baseline before first vaccination. Sequencing was performed on peripheral blood, taken on day 0 of AZD1222 vaccination. The receptors were gathered from an adult in good health.

This clone came up once. This rearrangement joins TRBV18 to TRBJ1-2, with TRBD1 as a possible D gene (5 bases). The CDR3 loop spans 14 amino acids. CDR1 KGHSH and CDR2 LQKENI come from the germline V gene. V lost 6 bases to trimming and J lost 3 bases, with 14 bases between them. The CDR3 sequence is CASSQGLGDYGYTF. DNA for the CDR3: TGTGCCAGCTCTCAGGGCCTCGGCGACTATGGCTACACCTTC.

For the CDR3, the DNA is TGTGCCAGTAGTATGGGCGCAGGGGTAAGGAATGAGCAGTTCTTC. It specifies CASSMGAGVRNEQFF. This chain uses TRBV19 with TRBJ2-1; TRBD1 might be the D (6 bases). The CDR3 runs 15 residues. The germline V and J ends were trimmed by 3 bases and 7 bases, with 16 bases remaining between them. In germline, CDR1 is LNHDA, CDR2 SQIVND (reference sequence).

In DNA form, the CDR3 reads TGCAGCGTTGATGGGGGCGGTGCCTCCTACAATGAGCAGTTCTTC. Encoded protein: CSVDGGGASYNEQFF. V usage is TRBV29-1 and J usage is TRBJ2-1; TRBD1 might be the D (6 bases). Looked up from germline, CDR1 is SQVTM and CDR2 is ANQGSEA. Trimming cost V 3 bases and J 0 bases, with 12 bases left between them. The CDR3 runs to 15 residues.

The rearrangement joins TRBV6-6 to TRBJ2-7; D call uncertain. The V end was cut by 4 bases, the J end by 4 bases, with 5 bases between. Germline V gives CDR1 MNHNY, CDR2 SVGAGI (reference sequence). The CDR3 has 11 residues. The CDR3 nucleotides read TGTGCCAGCAGTTCGTTATACGAGCAGTACTTC. The encoded protein is CASSSLYEQYF.

The V and J genes are TRBV28 and TRBJ1-2; D call uncertain. V was cut by 4 bases and J by 8 bases, with 8 bases left in between. This CDR3 has 11 residues. Germline loops: CDR1 MDHEN, CDR2 SYDVKM. CDR3 bases: TGTGCCAGCAGTTCCTCGAGGGGCTACACCTTC. Encoded protein: CASSSSRGYTF.

This clone was detected a few times. The chain carries TRBV7-9 and TRBJ2-1; 12 positions agree with TRBD2. V lost 4 bases to trimming and J lost 9 bases; unmatched junction nucleotides: 10. In germline, CDR1 is SEHNR, CDR2 FQNEAQ (reference sequence). The CDR3 has 16 residues. The CDR3 here is CASSSTTSGGWGEQFF. The DNA of the CDR3 is TGTGCCAGCAGCTCCACGACTAGCGGGGGTTGGGGTGAGCAGTTCTTC.

The V and J genes are TRBV3-1 (or the pseudogene TRBV3-2) and TRBJ2-5; a possible D gene is TRBD2 (6 bases). Per germline, CDR1 LGHDT and CDR2 YNNKEL (reference sequence). The V end was cut by 1 base, the J end by 5 bases, with 14 bases between. This CDR3 is built from 15 residues. The CDR3 DNA follows: TGTGCCAGCAGCCAAGGAGTCGCGGGATCCGAGACCCAGTACTTC. Amino acid sequence: CASSQGVAGSETQYF.

V is TRBV21-1 and J is TRBJ1-4. TRBV21-1 is flagged as a pseudogene. This CDR3 comprises 14 residues. CDR3 in amino acids: CASELREANEKLFF. DNA of the CDR3: TGTGCCAGCGAGTTGAGGGAGGCTAATGAAAAACTGTTTTTT.

The genes are TRBV12-5 and TRBJ2-5, with a tentative D call TRBD1 (5 bases). V was shortened by 1 base and J by 5 bases, with 14 bases between the two germline ends. The CDR3 has 15 residues. The germline V gene encodes CDR1 LGHNT and CDR2 FRNRAP. DNA of the CDR3: TGTGCTAGTGGTTTGGGTAAAGGGGTCCGTGAGACCCAGTACTTC. Translation gives CASGLGKGVRETQYF.

This chain joins TRBV18 and TRBJ2-7; possible D gene TRBD1, 5 bases. The CDR3 extends over 13 amino acids. Germline V lookup: CDR1 KGHSH, CDR2 LQKENI. Trimming took off 4 bases at V and 3 bases at J, with 10 bases between the two ends. The CDR3 bases are TGTGCCAGCTCACAGGGGATAAACTACGAGCAGTACTTC. Its protein product is CASSQGINYEQYF.

The CDR3 loop is CASSLVVQGRDEQYF. The CDR3 DNA follows: TGTGCCAGCAGCTTAGTTGTCCAGGGTCGTGATGAGCAGTACTTC. J is TRBJ2-7 and V is TRBV7-2, with D possibly TRBD1 on 5 matching bases. The germline gives CDR1 SGHTA, CDR2 FQGNSA. The CDR3 is made up of 15 amino acids. V shed 1 base and J shed 7 bases, with 17 bases lying between them.

This chain links TRBV9 with TRBJ2-3; 13 positions match TRBD2. With V trimmed by 4 bases and J by 7 bases, 15 bases remained unmatched. The CDR3 runs to 18 residues. In germline, CDR1 is SGDLS, CDR2 YYNGEE. CDR3 sequence reads: CASSPILPGLAGQYTQYF. The CDR3 DNA reads as TGTGCCAGCAGCCCAATACTCCCGGGACTAGCGGGACAGTATACGCAGTATTTT.

This chain connects TRBV6-5 to TRBJ2-3; TRBD2 matches 8 bases. Germline trimming cut 10 bases from V and 8 bases from J; bases unmatched to any gene: 11. Per the germline V gene, CDR1 is MNHEY and CDR2 is SVGAGI. The CDR3 runs to 13 residues. The CDR3 protein is CATGTSWGTTQYF. In DNA form, the CDR3 reads TGTGCCACCGGGACTAGTTGGGGGACTACGCAGTATTTT.

The chain joins TRBV2 to TRBJ1-2; D possibly corresponds to TRBD1 (6 bases). In germline, CDR1 is SNHLY, CDR2 FYNNEI. The CDR3 has 11 amino acids. V was pared by 8 bases and J by 7 bases, with 11 bases between. The DNA for the CDR3 is TGTGCCAGCTACAGGGCGGCTGGCTACACCTTC. It codes for CASYRAAGYTF.

V usage is TRBV5-8 and J usage is TRBJ1-4; perhaps TRBD1 as D (6 bases). Germline loops: CDR1 SGHTS, CDR2 YDEGEE. The CDR3 is made up of 15 amino acids. The V gene lost 3 bases and the J gene lost 7 bases, with 16 bases spanning the gap. The CDR3 region is CASSWGRTELEKLFF. The CDR3, as DNA: TGTGCCAGCAGCTGGGGACGGACAGAACTTGAAAAACTGTTTTTT.

This clone has only one observation. This chain connects TRBV2 to TRBJ2-5; 9 nucleotides align to TRBD1. The germline gives CDR1 SNHLY, CDR2 FYNNEI. V was pared by 5 bases and J by 2 bases, with 6 bases of the junction left unmatched. The CDR3 has 15 amino acids. CDR3 nucleotide sequence: TGTGCCAGCAGTTGGGGACAGGGAGGGCAAGAGACCCAGTACTTC. Translated: CASSWGQGGQETQYF.

The rearrangement links TRBV9 to TRBJ2-2; 10 bases are a match to TRBD1. Per the germline V gene, CDR1 is SGDLS and CDR2 is YYNGEE. The CDR3 runs 17 residues. V lost 3 bases and J lost 4; bases outside the gene matches: 9. CDR3 region: CASSGRQGAITTGELFF. As DNA, the CDR3 is TGTGCCAGCAGCGGCAGACAGGGGGCGATAACCACCGGGGAGCTGTTTTTT.

This chain links TRBV12-5 with TRBJ1-4; D is perhaps TRBD1 (6 bases). Germline V gene lookup returns CDR1 LGHNT and CDR2 FRNRAP. V lost 1 base to trimming and J lost 4 bases, with 7 bases between them. The CDR3 has 14 residues. The CDR3 nucleotides read TGTGCTAGTGGTTTGGGGACAGTTAATGAAAAACTGTTTTTT. Its protein is CASGLGTVNEKLFF. Full variable domain (rest looked up from reference TRBV12-5 and TRBJ1-4): DARVTQTPRHKVTEMGQEVTMRCQPILGHNTVFWYRQTMMQGLELLAYFRNRAPLDDSGMPKDRFSAEMPDATLATLKIQPSEPRDSAVYFCASGLGTVNEKLFFGSGTQLSVL.

As to this clone: At the DNA level, this CDR3 is encoded by other sequences in the same sample as well. The gene calls are TRBV18 and TRBJ2-5; D ambiguous. The CDR3 extends over 12 amino acids. Germline assignment: CDR1 KGHSH and CDR2 LQKENI. Between the trimmed V and J ends, which lost 3 bases and 5 bases, there was a span of 7 bases. CDR3 loop: CASSPRSETQYF. The CDR3 DNA reads as TGTGCCAGCTCACCCCGGTCGGAGACCCAGTACTTC. Full variable domain (remainder filled in from reference TRBV18 and TRBJ2-5): NAGVMQNPRHLVRRRGQEARLRCSPMKGHSHVYWYRQLPEEGLKFMVYLQKENIIDESGMPKERFSAEFPKEGPSILRIQQVVRGDSAAYFCASSPRSETQYFGPGTRLLVL.

The V call is TRBV5-4, the J call TRBJ1-2; unclear D gene. The CDR3 has 13 amino acids. V lost 2 bases to trimming and J lost 4 bases, with 9 bases between them. Germline-derived CDR1 and CDR2 are SGHNT and YYREEE (reference sequence). The CDR3 sequence is CASSLDQTYGYTF. DNA of the CDR3: TGTGCCAGCAGCTTAGACCAGACCTATGGCTACACCTTC.

V gene TRBV3-1 (or the pseudogene TRBV3-2) combines with J gene TRBJ1-3; D gene ambiguous. CDR3 length equals 14 residues. Trimming cost V 1 base and J 3 bases, with 7 bases left between them. CDR1 is LGHDT and CDR2 is YNNKEL in the germline V gene (reference sequence). CDR3 protein: CASSQGIDGNTIYF. The CDR3 DNA reads TGTGCCAGCAGCCAAGGTATTGATGGAAACACCATATATTTT.

DNA for the CDR3: TGTGCCAGCAGCGTCCTCAGATATGAGCAGTTCTTC. Translating gives CASSVLRYEQFF. The chain is built from TRBV5-4 and TRBJ2-1; D unresolved. The V end lost 4 bases, the J end lost 8 bases, and 10 bases lay between the germline ends. From germline, CDR1 is SGHNT and CDR2 YYREEE (reference sequence). The CDR3 has 12 residues.

The chain recombines TRBV5-1 with TRBJ1-2; D is unclear. Trimming shortened V by 1 base and J by 4 bases, and 11 bases separated the two germline ends. This CDR3 contains 14 residues. CDR1 SGHRS and CDR2 YFSETQ come from the germline V gene. The CDR3 bases are TGCGCCAGCAGCTTGTCCGGAGCCGCCTATGGCTACACCTTC. It is translated as CASSLSGAAYGYTF.

In its sample, this clone was seen once. The V gene is TRBV7-2, the J gene TRBJ2-2; TRBD2 agrees at 10 bases. J gave up 7 bases and V 2 bases, and 7 bases lay outside the gene matches. Looked up from germline, CDR1 is SGHTA and CDR2 is FQGNSA. This CDR3 comprises 16 residues. DNA of the CDR3: TGTGCCAGCAGCTTATCACGCACTAGCGGGGTCGGGGAGCTGTTTTTT. It yields the protein CASSLSRTSGVGELFF.

The rearrangement links TRBV4-3 to TRBJ2-4; 7 nucleotides match TRBD1. Germline lookup yields CDR1 LGHNA and CDR2 YSLEER. Unmatched junction bases numbered 2, after V lost 3 bases and J lost 6 bases. The CDR3 length is 13 residues. CDR3 nucleotide sequence: TGCGCCAGCAGCCACGGGACAGCAAACATTCAGTACTTC. Translation: CASSHGTANIQYF.

V is TRBV12-3 or TRBV12-4 and J is TRBJ1-1, with no clear D. The CDR3 is made up of 13 amino acids. Trimming shortened V by 5 bases and J by 11 bases, and 18 bases separated the two germline ends. This CDR3 reads CASSPARGGGAFF. Written as DNA, the CDR3 is TGTGCCAGCAGTCCAGCCCGAGGAGGAGGCGCTTTCTTT.

The chain links TRBV5-6 to TRBJ1-3, with D possibly being TRBD1 (6 bases). V lost 4 bases and J lost 4, with 15 bases in between. Germline V gene lookup returns CDR1 SGHDT and CDR2 YYEEEE. CDR3 length: 15 residues. CDR3 amino acids: CASSVQGRRGNTIYF. The CDR3 DNA follows: TGTGCCAGCAGCGTACAGGGAAGGCGCGGAAACACCATATATTTT.

The gene calls are TRBV5-1 and TRBJ1-3; D gene ambiguous. Trimming shortened V by 0 bases and J by 2 bases, and 6 bases separated the two germline ends. Per the germline V gene, CDR1 is SGHRS and CDR2 is YFSETQ. The CDR3 has 14 residues. The CDR3 nucleotides are TGCGCCAGCAGCTTGGGCGGGGCTGGAAACACCATATATTTT. Translating it yields CASSLGGAGNTIYF.